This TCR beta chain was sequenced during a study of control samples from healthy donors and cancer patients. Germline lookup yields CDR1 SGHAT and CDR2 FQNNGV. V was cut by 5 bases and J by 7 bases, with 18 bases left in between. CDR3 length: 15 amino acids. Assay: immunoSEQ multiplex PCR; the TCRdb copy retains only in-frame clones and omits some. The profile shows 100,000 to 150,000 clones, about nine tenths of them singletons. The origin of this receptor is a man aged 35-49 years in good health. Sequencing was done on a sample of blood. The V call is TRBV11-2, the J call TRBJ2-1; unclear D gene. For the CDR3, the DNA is TGTGCCAGCAGCCGGCAGGTTCTGATTGGTAATGAGCAGTTCTTC. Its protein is CASSRQVLIGNEQFF.